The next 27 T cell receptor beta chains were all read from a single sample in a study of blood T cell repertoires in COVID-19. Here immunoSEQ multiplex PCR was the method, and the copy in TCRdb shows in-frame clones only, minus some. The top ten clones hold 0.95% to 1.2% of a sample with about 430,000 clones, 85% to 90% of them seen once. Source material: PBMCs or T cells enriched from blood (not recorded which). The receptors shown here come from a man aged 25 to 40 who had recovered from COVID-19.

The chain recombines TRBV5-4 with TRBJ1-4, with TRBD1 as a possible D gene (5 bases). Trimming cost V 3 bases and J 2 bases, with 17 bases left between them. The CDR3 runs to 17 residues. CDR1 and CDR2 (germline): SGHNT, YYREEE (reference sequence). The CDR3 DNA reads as TGTGCCAGCAGCTCCTTGACAGCGCCCATTACTAATGAAAAACTGTTTTTT. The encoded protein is CASSSLTAPITNEKLFF.

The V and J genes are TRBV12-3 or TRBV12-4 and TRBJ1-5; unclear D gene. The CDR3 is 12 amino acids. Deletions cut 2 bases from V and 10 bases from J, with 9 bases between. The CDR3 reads CASSLSPSPQHF. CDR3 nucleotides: TGTGCCAGCAGTTTATCCCCCAGTCCCCAGCATTTT.

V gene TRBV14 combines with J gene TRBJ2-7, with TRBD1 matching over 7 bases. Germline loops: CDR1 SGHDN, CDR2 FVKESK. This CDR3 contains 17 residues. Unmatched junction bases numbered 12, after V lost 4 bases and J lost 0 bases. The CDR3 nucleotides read TGTGCCAGCAGCCTTAAAAAAGGGACAGTGAGCTCCTACGAGCAGTACTTC. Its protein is CASSLKKGTVSSYEQYF.

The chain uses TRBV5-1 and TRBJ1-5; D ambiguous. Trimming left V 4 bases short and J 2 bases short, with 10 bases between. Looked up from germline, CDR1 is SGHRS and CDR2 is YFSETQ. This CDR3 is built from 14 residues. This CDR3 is CASSGEGGNQPQHF. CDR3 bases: TGCGCCAGCAGCGGTGAGGGTGGCAATCAGCCCCAGCATTTT.

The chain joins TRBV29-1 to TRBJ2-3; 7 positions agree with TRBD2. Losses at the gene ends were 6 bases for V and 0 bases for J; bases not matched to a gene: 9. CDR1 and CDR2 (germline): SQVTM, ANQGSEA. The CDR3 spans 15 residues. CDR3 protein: CSVALSGASTDTQYF. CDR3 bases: TGCAGCGTCGCTTTAAGCGGGGCTAGCACAGATACGCAGTATTTT.

The CDR3 DNA reads as TGTGCCAGCAGCTTGGGACAGGGTAGCAATCAGCCCCAGCATTTT. As protein: CASSLGQGSNQPQHF. This chain uses TRBV5-5 with TRBJ1-5, with 7 bases lining up with TRBD1. This CDR3 is 15 amino acids long. The V and J ends lost 0 bases and 0 bases, in that order; junction bases with no gene match: 0. The V gene's germline CDR1 is SGHKS and CDR2 YYEKEE (reference sequence). The complete variable domain, with remaining parts taken from reference TRBV5-5 and TRBJ1-5, reads DAGVTQSPTHLIKTRGQQVTLRCSPISGHKSVSWYQQVLGQGPQFIFQYYEKEERGRGNFPDRFSARQFPNYSSELNVNALLLGDSALYLCASSLGQGSNQPQHFGDGTRLSIL.

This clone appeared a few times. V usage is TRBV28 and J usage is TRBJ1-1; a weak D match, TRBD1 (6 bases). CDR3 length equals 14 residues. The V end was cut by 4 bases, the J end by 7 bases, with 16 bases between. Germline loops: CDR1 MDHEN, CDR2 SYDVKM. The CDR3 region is CASSSTPRGNEAFF. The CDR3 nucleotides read TGTGCCAGCAGTTCTACACCGAGGGGGAATGAAGCTTTCTTT.

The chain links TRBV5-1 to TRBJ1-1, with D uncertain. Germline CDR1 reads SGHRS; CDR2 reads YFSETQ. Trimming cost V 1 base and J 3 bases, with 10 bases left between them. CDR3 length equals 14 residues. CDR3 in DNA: TGCGCCAGCAGCTTGCGGACCGGGGACACTGAAGCTTTCTTT. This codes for CASSLRTGDTEAFF.

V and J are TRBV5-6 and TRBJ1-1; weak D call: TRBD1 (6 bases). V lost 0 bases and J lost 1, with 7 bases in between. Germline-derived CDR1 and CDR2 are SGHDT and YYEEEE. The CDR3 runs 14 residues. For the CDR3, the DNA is TGTGCCAGCAGCTTGGGACAGGCGAACACTGAAGCTTTCTTT. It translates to CASSLGQANTEAFF.

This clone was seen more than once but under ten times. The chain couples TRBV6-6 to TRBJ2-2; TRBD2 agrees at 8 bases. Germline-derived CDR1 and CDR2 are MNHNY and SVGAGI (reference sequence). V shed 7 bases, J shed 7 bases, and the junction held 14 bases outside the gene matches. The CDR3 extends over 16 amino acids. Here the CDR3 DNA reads TGTGCCAGCAAAAGGCGGCTAGCGGGTCCCGACGGGGAGCTGTTTTTT. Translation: CASKRRLAGPDGELFF.

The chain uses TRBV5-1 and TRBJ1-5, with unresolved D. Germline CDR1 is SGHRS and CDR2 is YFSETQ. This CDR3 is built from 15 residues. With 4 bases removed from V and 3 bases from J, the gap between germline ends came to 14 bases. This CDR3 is CASSVDGLVNQPQHF. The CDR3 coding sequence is TGCGCCAGCAGCGTCGACGGGTTGGTCAATCAGCCCCAGCATTTT.

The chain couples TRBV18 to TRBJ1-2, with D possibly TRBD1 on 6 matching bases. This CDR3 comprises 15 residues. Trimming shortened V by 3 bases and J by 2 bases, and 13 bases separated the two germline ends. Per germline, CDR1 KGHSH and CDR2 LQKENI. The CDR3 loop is CASSPTGRGNYGYTF. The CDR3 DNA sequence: TGTGCCAGCTCACCCACTGGCAGGGGAAACTATGGCTACACCTTC.

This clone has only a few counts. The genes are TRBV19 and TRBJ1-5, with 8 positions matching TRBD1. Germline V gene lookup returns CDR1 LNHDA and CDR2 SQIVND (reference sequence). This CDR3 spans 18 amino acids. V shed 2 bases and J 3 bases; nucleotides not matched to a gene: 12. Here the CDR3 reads CASSIYRGYRGVNQPQHF. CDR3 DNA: TGTGCCAGTAGTATATACAGGGGATACAGGGGGGTCAATCAGCCCCAGCATTTT.

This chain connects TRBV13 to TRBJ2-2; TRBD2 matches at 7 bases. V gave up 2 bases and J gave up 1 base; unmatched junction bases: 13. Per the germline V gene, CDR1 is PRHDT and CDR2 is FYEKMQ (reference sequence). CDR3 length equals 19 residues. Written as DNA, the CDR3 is TGTGCCAGCAGCTTAAGTCCCTTTGGGAGCGGGATGAACACCGGGGAGCTGTTTTTT. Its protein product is CASSLSPFGSGMNTGELFF.

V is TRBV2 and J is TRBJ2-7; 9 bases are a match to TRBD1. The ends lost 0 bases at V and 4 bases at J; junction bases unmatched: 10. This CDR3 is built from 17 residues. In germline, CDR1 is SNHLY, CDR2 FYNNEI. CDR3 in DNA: TGTGCCAGCAGTGAAGCGAGTCGTGGACAGGGGACTTACGAGCAGTACTTC. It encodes CASSEASRGQGTYEQYF.

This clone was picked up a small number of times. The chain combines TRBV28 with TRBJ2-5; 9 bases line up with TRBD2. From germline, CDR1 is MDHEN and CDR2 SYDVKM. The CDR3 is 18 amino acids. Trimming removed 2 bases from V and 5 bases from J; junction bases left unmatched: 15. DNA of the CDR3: TGTGCCAGCAGTTTAGGGTTCGGAGCGGGAGGTCTTAGGGAGACCCAGTACTTC. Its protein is CASSLGFGAGGLRETQYF.

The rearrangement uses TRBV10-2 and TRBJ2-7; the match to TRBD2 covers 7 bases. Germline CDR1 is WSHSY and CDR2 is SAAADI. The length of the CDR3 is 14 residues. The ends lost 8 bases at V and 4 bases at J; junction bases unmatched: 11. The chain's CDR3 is CASRAAGVLYEQYF. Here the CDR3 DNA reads TGCGCCAGCCGAGCGGCGGGAGTATTATACGAGCAGTACTTC.

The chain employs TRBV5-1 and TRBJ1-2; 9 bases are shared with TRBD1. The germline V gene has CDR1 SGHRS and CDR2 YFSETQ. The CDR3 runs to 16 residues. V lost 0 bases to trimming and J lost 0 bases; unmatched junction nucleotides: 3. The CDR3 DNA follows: TGCGCCAGCAGCTTGGGCGGGACAGGGTCTAACTATGGCTACACCTTC. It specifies CASSLGGTGSNYGYTF.

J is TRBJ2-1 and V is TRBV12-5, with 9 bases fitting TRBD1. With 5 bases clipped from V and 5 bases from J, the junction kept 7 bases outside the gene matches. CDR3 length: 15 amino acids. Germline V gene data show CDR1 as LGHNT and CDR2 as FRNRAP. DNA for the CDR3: TGTGCTAGTGGTCCCCGGACAGGGGACGACAATGAGCAGTTCTTC. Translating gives CASGPRTGDDNEQFF.

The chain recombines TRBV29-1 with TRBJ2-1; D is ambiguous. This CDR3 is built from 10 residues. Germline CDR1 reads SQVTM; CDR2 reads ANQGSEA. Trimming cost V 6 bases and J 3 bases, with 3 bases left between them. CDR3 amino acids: CSVFYNEQFF. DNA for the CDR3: TGCAGCGTCTTCTACAATGAGCAGTTCTTC.

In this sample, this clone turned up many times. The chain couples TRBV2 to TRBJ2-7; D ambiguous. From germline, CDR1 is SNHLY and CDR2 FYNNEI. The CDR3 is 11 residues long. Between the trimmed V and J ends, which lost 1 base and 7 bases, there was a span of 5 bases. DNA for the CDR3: TGTGCCAGCAGTGAAGTACAAGAGCAGTACTTC. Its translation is CASSEVQEQYF. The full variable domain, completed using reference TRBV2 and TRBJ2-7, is EPEVTQTPSHQVTQMGQEVILRCVPISNHLYFYWYRQILGQKVEFLVSFYNNEISEKSEIFDDQFSVERPDGSNFTLKIRSTKLEDSAMYFCASSEVQEQYFGPGTRLTVT.

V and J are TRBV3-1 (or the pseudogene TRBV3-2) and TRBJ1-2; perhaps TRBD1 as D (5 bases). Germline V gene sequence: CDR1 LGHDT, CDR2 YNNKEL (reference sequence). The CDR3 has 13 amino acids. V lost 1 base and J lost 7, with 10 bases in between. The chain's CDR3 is CASSQGRGAGYTF. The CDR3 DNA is TGTGCCAGCAGCCAAGGAAGGGGCGCTGGCTACACCTTC.

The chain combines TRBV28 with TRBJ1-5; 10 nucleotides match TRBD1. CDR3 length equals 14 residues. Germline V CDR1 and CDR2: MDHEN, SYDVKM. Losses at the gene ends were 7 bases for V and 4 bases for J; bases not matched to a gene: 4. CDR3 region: CASKRQGANQPQHF. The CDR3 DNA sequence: TGTGCCAGCAAACGACAGGGGGCGAATCAGCCCCAGCATTTT.

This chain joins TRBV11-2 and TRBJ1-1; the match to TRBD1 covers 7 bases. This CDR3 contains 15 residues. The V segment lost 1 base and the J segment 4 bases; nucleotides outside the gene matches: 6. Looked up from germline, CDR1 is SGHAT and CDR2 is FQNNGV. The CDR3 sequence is CASSLGLGTVTEAFF. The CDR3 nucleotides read TGTGCCAGCAGCTTAGGGCTGGGGACAGTCACTGAAGCTTTCTTT.

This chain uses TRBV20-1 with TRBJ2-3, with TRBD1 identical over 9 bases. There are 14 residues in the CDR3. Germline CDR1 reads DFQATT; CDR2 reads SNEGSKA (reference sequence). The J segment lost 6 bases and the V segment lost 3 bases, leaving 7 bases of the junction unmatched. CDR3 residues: CSASSGTGRDTQYF. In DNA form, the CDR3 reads TGCAGTGCTAGTTCCGGGACAGGGAGGGATACGCAGTATTTT.

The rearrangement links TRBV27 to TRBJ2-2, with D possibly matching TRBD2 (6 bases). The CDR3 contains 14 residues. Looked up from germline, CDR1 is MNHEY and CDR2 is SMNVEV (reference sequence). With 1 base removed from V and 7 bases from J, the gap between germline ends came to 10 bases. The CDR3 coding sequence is TGTGCCAGCAGTTTATTTAGCGGAAGCGGGGAGCTGTTTTTT. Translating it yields CASSLFSGSGELFF.

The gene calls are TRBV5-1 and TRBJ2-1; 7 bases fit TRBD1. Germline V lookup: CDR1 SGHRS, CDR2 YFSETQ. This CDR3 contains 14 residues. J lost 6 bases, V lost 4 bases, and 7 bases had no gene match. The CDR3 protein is CASSTGTDRNEQFF. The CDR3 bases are TGCGCCAGCAGCACTGGGACAGACCGCAATGAGCAGTTCTTC.